The source of this TCR beta chain is a study of blood T cell repertoires in COVID-19 (dated by TCRdb to 2020 to 2021). In the study overall: Samples covering the acute and convalescent phases of COVID-19 were provided by collaborators in the United States, Italy and Spain. HLA class I and class II types, where available, came from metadata supplied by the sample provider rather than from assay-based typing. Subjects who had been exposed to COVID-19, were actively infected with it, or had recovered from it provided the deeply sampled blood TCRbeta repertoires that made up the dataset. The sample metadata nearly always contained a de-identified subject ID, COVID-19 status, age in years and sex. The material from the prospective study consisted of cDNA or gDNA derived from T cells, B-cell-depleted T cells, or PBMCs. The repertoires were released in a freely available public database meant as a resource for research on the immune response to SARS-CoV-2. Samples came from the ongoing ImmuneRACE study (first 160 participants) plus 1,254 subjects from 6 global collaborators.

The CDR3, from cysteine to phenylalanine, totals 16 residues. The read is trimmed to its CDR3 DNA, 48 bases read in frame from base 1. The germline V gene provides CDR1 SGHTA and CDR2 FQGNSA. The germline V and J ends show losses of 1 base and 6 bases respectively, and no gene match explains 10 bases of the junction. Collaborating institutions collected whole blood in K2EDTA tubes following their own protocols. For TCRbeta analysis, collaborator samples were shipped as frozen whole blood, as isolated PBMCs, or as DNA extracted from either sample type. The study at large found these results: Clinical and demographic metadata were provided uncurated, with the amount varying by source and participant.

This clone turned up a few times. There is no known antigen for this receptor. Base-call qualities are not available, and no considerably larger clone is one nucleotide away. TCRbeta CDR3 regions were amplified from genomic DNA by means of the immunoSEQ Assay, a bias-controlled multiplex PCR. On the study's bioinformatics: The number of nucleated cells in each sample was estimated from the amplification of reference gene primers within the assay. To quantify the absolute abundance of each unique TCRbeta CDR3 rearrangement, sequence reads were collapsed and filtered. For each sample, productive Simpson clonality was calculated as the square root of Simpson's diversity index over productive rearrangements. TCRdb's version of the immuneACCESS table is confined to in-frame rearrangements and falls short of the full clone set. An unresolved V gene accounts for under half of the shortfall where checked; the remainder is of unknown origin. Clone size and the V and J calls come from that table; the DNA yielded D and trimming. Here the sample has roughly 97,000 clones; about 87% occur a single time. The top ten hold less than 20% of the sample.

The chain is made from TRBV7-2 and TRBJ2-7; TRBD2 fits 9 bases in the junction. This clonotype originated in a human donor in a cohort sampled during active COVID-19. The sequenced sample was peripheral blood. DNA sequence: TGTGCCAGCAGCTTAGACGGGGCGCGGGAGGGCCGCGAGCAGTACTTC. It translates as CASSLDGAREGREQYF.